Listed here are 23 T cell receptor beta chains from one sample, sequenced in a study of blood T cell repertoires in COVID-19. Measured with immunoSEQ multiplex PCR; TCRdb has only the in-frame clones, and not every one. Found here are roughly 250,000 clones, approximately 85% of them singletons; the top ten hold 0.65% to 0.9%. Sequenced: peripheral blood. The receptor set was obtained from a woman in her twenties or thirties with acute or convalescent COVID-19.

V and J are TRBV25-1 and TRBJ1-2; possible D gene TRBD1, 6 bases. Trimming removed 2 bases at V and 3 bases at J, with 10 bases between. CDR3 size: 14 residues. Germline V CDR1 and CDR2: MGHDK, SYGVNS. CDR3 region: CASSENRVDYGYTF. The CDR3 nucleotides are TGTGCCAGCAGTGAAAACAGGGTCGACTATGGCTACACCTTC.

The chain uses TRBV27 and TRBJ2-2; 7 nucleotides align to TRBD1. The CDR3 loop spans 17 amino acids. Trimming removed 3 bases from V and 0 bases from J; junction bases left unmatched: 7. From germline, CDR1 is MNHEY and CDR2 SMNVEV (reference sequence). The CDR3 DNA follows: TGTGCCAGCAGTTTCAGTAACAGGGGCGCGAACACCGGGGAGCTGTTTTTT. Translated: CASSFSNRGANTGELFF.

This clone was seen just once. The same CDR3 is also encoded by other DNA sequences in this sample. The rearrangement uses TRBV7-9 and TRBJ1-5, with unresolved D. The CDR3 runs to 13 residues. Germline CDR1 and CDR2: SEHNR and FQNEAQ (reference sequence). With 1 base removed from V and 3 bases from J, the gap between germline ends came to 4 bases. The CDR3 DNA is TGTGCCAGCAGCTTAGGGGCCAATCAGCCCCAGCATTTT. Its translation is CASSLGANQPQHF.

The chain carries TRBV5-1 and TRBJ2-7; 12 nucleotides agree with TRBD1. This CDR3 contains 15 residues. Germline loops: CDR1 SGHRS, CDR2 YFSETQ. Trimming at V came to 0 bases and at J to 9 bases, leaving 7 bases not matched to a gene. The CDR3 is CASSLGSGTGGWQYF. The CDR3 nucleotides read TGCGCCAGCAGCTTGGGGTCCGGGACAGGGGGCTGGCAGTACTTC.

A few counts support this clone. The rearrangement uses TRBV4-2 and TRBJ1-4; TRBD1 aligns across 10 bases. Germline V CDR1 and CDR2: LGHNA, YNFKEQ. The V and J ends lost 4 bases and 1 base, in that order; junction bases with no gene match: 6. The CDR3 runs 17 residues. The DNA of the CDR3 is TGTGCCAGCAGCCGAGGGGACAGGGGTGAAACTAATGAAAAACTGTTTTTT. Translation: CASSRGDRGETNEKLFF.

The V gene is TRBV3-1 (or the pseudogene TRBV3-2), the J gene TRBJ2-7; perhaps TRBD1 as D (6 bases). The length of the CDR3 is 15 residues. Trimming removed 0 bases at V and 4 bases at J, with 13 bases between. Germline values: CDR1 LGHDT, CDR2 YNNKEL (reference sequence). DNA of the CDR3: TGTGCCAGCAGCCAAGATGCAGGGGCCGTGTACGAGCAGTACTTC. Translating gives CASSQDAGAVYEQYF.

This chain links TRBV7-2 with TRBJ1-3; 10 positions match TRBD1. The CDR3 totals 14 residues. V lost 5 bases, J lost 11 bases, and 9 bases stayed unmatched. Germline assignment: CDR1 SGHTA and CDR2 FQGNSA. CDR3 loop: CASSPDRGQLPIYF. The CDR3 DNA reads as TGTGCCAGCAGCCCCGACAGGGGGCAATTGCCCATATATTTT.

The V call is TRBV25-1, the J call TRBJ2-1; 9 bases are a match to TRBD2. Unmatched junction bases numbered 9, after V lost 8 bases and J lost 7 bases. Germline CDR1 is MGHDK and CDR2 is SYGVNS. CDR3 length: 14 amino acids. The CDR3 region has the DNA TGTGCCAGCCGGGGGACTAGCCGAGCGAATGAGCAGTTCTTC. Its protein product is CASRGTSRANEQFF.

To note about this clone: A read error may produce the germline difference seen at one junction end. The chain employs TRBV30 and TRBJ1-2, with D perhaps matching TRBD1 (6 bases). Germline V CDR1 and CDR2: GTSNPN, SVGIG (reference sequence). The CDR3 sequence is 9 residues long. CDR3 in DNA: TGCGTGGGGGCGGATGGCTACACCTTC. This sequence encodes CVGADGYTF.

The chain has TRBV11-2 and TRBJ2-7; D gene ambiguous. Trimming removed 0 bases from V and 4 bases from J, with 13 bases in between. Germline assignment: CDR1 SGHAT and CDR2 FQNNGV. The CDR3 totals 15 residues. CDR3: CASSLDLVDTYEQYF. In DNA, the CDR3 is TGTGCCAGCAGCTTAGATCTCGTAGATACGTACGAGCAGTACTTC.

The V and J genes are TRBV2 and TRBJ1-1, with D unresolved. There are 13 residues in the CDR3. The V end lost 3 bases, the J end lost 6 bases, and 11 bases lay between the germline ends. Germline CDR1 reads SNHLY; CDR2 reads FYNNEI. CDR3 in amino acids: CASSERGMAEAFF. The CDR3 nucleotides read TGTGCCAGCAGTGAGAGAGGGATGGCTGAAGCTTTCTTT. Together with reference TRBV2 and TRBJ1-1, the CDR3 gives the full variable domain: EPEVTQTPSHQVTQMGQEVILRCVPISNHLYFYWYRQILGQKVEFLVSFYNNEISEKSEIFDDQFSVERPDGSNFTLKIRSTKLEDSAMYFCASSERGMAEAFFGQGTRLTVV.

For this clone: Other DNA sequences within the sample encode an identical CDR3. This chain joins TRBV18 and TRBJ2-3; 10 nucleotides match TRBD2. Germline assignment: CDR1 KGHSH and CDR2 LQKENI. V lost 2 bases, J lost 2 bases, and 4 bases stayed unmatched. This CDR3 spans 16 amino acids. CDR3 nucleotides: TGTGCCAGCTCACCATTCCTAGCGGGGGTCACAGATACGCAGTATTTT. Amino acid sequence: CASSPFLAGVTDTQYF.

The CDR3 sequence is CSVEKLGQGVSGYTF. CDR3 nucleotide sequence: TGCAGCGTTGAAAAGCTGGGACAAGGGGTATCGGGCTACACCTTC. This chain joins TRBV29-1 and TRBJ1-2, with a weak D call TRBD1 (6 bases). V was trimmed by 2 bases and J by 8 bases, leaving 21 bases between them. The CDR3 is made up of 15 amino acids. In germline, CDR1 is SQVTM, CDR2 ANQGSEA. The full variable domain, with the rest looked up from reference TRBV29-1 and TRBJ1-2, is SAVISQKPSRDICQRGTSLTIQCQVDSQVTMMFWYRQQPGQSLTLIATANQGSEATYESGFVIDKFPISRPNLTFSTLTVSNMSPEDSSIYLCSVEKLGQGVSGYTFGSGTRLTVV.

The CDR3, as DNA: TGTGCCAGCAGTGTAGCGGGAGGGGCCTACGAGCAGTACTTC. Protein product: CASSVAGGAYEQYF. The rearrangement links TRBV6-1 to TRBJ2-7; 11 bases map to TRBD2. The germline CDR1 and CDR2 sequences are MNHNS and SASEGT. The CDR3 is 14 amino acids. Trimming cost V 4 bases and J 2 bases; bases outside gene matches: 1.

The chain carries TRBV18 and TRBJ2-1; 11 bases match TRBD2. CDR1 KGHSH and CDR2 LQKENI come from the germline V gene. The V gene end was trimmed by 6 bases and the J gene end by 4 bases; junction bases not matched to a gene: 8. This CDR3 is 16 amino acids long. Written as DNA, the CDR3 is TGTGCCAGCTCCTCGAAAAGACTAGCGGGATACAATGAGCAGTTCTTC. Translating gives CASSSKRLAGYNEQFF.

The gene calls are TRBV9 and TRBJ2-3; D is undetermined. V lost 0 bases and J lost 10, with 12 bases in between. This CDR3 spans 13 amino acids. Per germline, CDR1 SGDLS and CDR2 YYNGEE. The CDR3 region has the DNA TGTGCCAGCAGCGTAGGAAGTCCTGCGCCGCAGTATTTT. This sequence encodes CASSVGSPAPQYF.

The chain joins TRBV30 to TRBJ2-7; D might be TRBD2 (6 bases). This CDR3 region has 14 residues. V was clipped by 0 bases and J by 3 bases, with 12 bases between them. CDR1 is GTSNPN, CDR2 SVGIG, per germline (reference sequence). The CDR3 DNA follows: TGTGCCTGGAGTGTAATTAGCGGAGACTACGAGCAGTACTTC. Its protein product is CAWSVISGDYEQYF.

This clone was detected only a few times. This chain joins TRBV9 and TRBJ2-1; TRBD2 matches at 16 bases. V shed 4 bases and J 7 bases; nucleotides not matched to a gene: 11. From germline, CDR1 is SGDLS and CDR2 YYNGEE. CDR3 size: 18 residues. Here the CDR3 DNA reads TGTGCCAGCAGCTTTACACCGGGACTAGCGGGAGGGCTAAATGAGCAGTTCTTC. Amino acid sequence: CASSFTPGLAGGLNEQFF.

This clone was seen a handful of times. The chain combines TRBV7-9 with TRBJ1-3, with D perhaps matching TRBD1 (5 bases). Germline lookup yields CDR1 SEHNR and CDR2 FQNEAQ (reference sequence). The germline V and J ends were trimmed by 4 bases and 4 bases, with 14 bases remaining between them. This CDR3 is 15 amino acids long. CDR3 amino acids: CASSSYQGSGNTIYF. DNA for the CDR3: TGTGCCAGCAGCTCATATCAGGGTTCCGGAAACACCATATATTTT.

The J gene is TRBJ2-1, the V gene TRBV7-2; 7 bases fit TRBD2. Germline V gene sequence: CDR1 SGHTA, CDR2 FQGNSA. V lost 0 bases and J lost 15; bases outside the gene matches: 11. This CDR3 spans 14 amino acids. CDR3 residues: CASSLASGGLGPFF. For the CDR3, the DNA is TGTGCCAGCAGCTTAGCGTCGGGGGGATTGGGGCCGTTCTTC.

Here the CDR3 DNA reads TGCGCCAGCAGTGAGTCTTGGCGGGAGGGCCAGAAGACCCAGTACTTC. Encoded protein: CASSESWREGQKTQYF. The chain employs TRBV10-2 and TRBJ2-5; 9 bases align to TRBD2. Trimming cost V 0 bases and J 6 bases; bases outside gene matches: 8. Germline V gene data show CDR1 as WSHSY and CDR2 as SAAADI. The CDR3 covers 16 residues.

V is TRBV14 and J is TRBJ2-1, with D possibly matching TRBD2 (5 bases). This CDR3 region has 18 residues. CDR1 and CDR2 (germline): SGHDN, FVKESK. V was clipped by 0 bases and J by 0 bases, with 15 bases between them. CDR3 coding DNA: TGTGCCAGCAGCCAAGAAAGACCCGAGCGGACCTCCTACAATGAGCAGTTCTTC. Its protein is CASSQERPERTSYNEQFF. Supplemented by reference TRBV14 and TRBJ2-1, the full variable domain reads EAGVTQFPSHSVIEKGQTVTLRCDPISGHDNLYWYRRVMGKEIKFLLHFVKESKQDESGMPNNRFLAERTGGTYSTLKVQPAELEDSGVYFCASSQERPERTSYNEQFFGPGTRLTVL.

The chain recombines TRBV19 with TRBJ2-4, with TRBD1 matching 8 bases. CDR1 LNHDA and CDR2 SQIVND come from the germline V gene (reference sequence). V shed 7 bases, J shed 0 bases, and the junction held 5 bases outside the gene matches. This CDR3 is 15 amino acids long. The CDR3 loop is CASKRQGLAKNIQYF. The CDR3 nucleotides are TGTGCCAGTAAGAGACAGGGGCTAGCCAAAAACATTCAGTACTTC.